This T cell receptor (beta chain) was sequenced in a study of blood T cell repertoires in COVID-19. Overall study context: Sample material is recorded as cDNA or gDNA derived from T cells, B-cell-depleted T cells, or PBMCs.

Original methodology: Amplified reference gene primers provided the basis for estimating nucleated cell counts. Clones were read by immunoSEQ multiplex PCR, and TCRdb kept only the in-frame ones, dropping some. The DNA was the basis for D and trimming; V, J and clone size are from that table. This sample carries about 68,000 clones, 87% of them seen once, and the ten largest clones take more than 3%. Germline assignment: CDR1 SGHDT and CDR2 YYEEEE. The CDR3 is made up of 14 amino acids. Trimming at V came to 4 bases and at J to 2 bases, leaving 3 bases not matched to a gene. This chain joins TRBV5-6 and TRBJ2-7, with 10 bases aligning to TRBD2. The sequence derives from a woman aged 45-65 years with COVID-19, enrolled during active disease. The sequenced sample was peripheral blood. CDR3 bases: TGTGCCAGCAGCCGGACTAGCGGAGCCTACGAGCAGTACTTC. Amino acids: CASSRTSGAYEQYF.